This TCR beta chain was obtained from a study of spatial heterogeneity in lung cancer. This clonotype was observed a few times. TCRdb re-analysed the 5' RACE reads in MiXCR, keeping a single row per CDR3 protein. In the table there are over 45,000 distinct CDR3 sequences, approximately 5.3% of which are singletons. Stated time point: sample taken at primary tumor resection. Sequencing was performed on whole RNA extracted from tumor and nontumor lung tissue, or from frozen PBMC, and the material was left unsorted. The length of the CDR3 is 15 residues. The ends were cut back, 1 base at V and 6 bases at J, with 14 bases in the middle. In germline, CDR1 is SGHVS, CDR2 FNYEAQ.

This clonotype originated in a male donor with early-stage non-small cell lung cancer. The chain is built from TRBV7-6 and TRBJ2-3; D perhaps matches TRBD2 (5 bases). Source: PBMCs, taken at surgery. The CDR3 DNA follows: TGTGCCAGCAGCTTAGTGCTAGCCCCCACCGATACGCAGTATTTT. Its protein is CASSLVLAPTDTQYF.